Below, 4 T cell receptor beta chains from the same sample are listed, as sequenced in a study of blood T cell repertoires in COVID-19. The data were produced by immunoSEQ multiplex PCR, yet TCRdb's version contains in-frame clones alone and is incomplete. The profile shows about 73,000 clones, approximately 84% of them singletons. Material for sequencing was peripheral blood. These receptor sequences come from a human donor in a cohort sampled during active COVID-19.

V gene TRBV4-1 combines with J gene TRBJ2-3; the match to TRBD2 covers 7 bases. Per the germline V gene, CDR1 is MGHRA and CDR2 is YSYEKL. J lost 3 bases, V lost 2 bases, and 8 bases had no gene match. The CDR3 length is 16 residues. The CDR3 spells CASSQYGGRGTDTQYF. The CDR3 DNA is TGCGCCAGCAGCCAATACGGGGGGAGAGGGACAGATACGCAGTATTTT.

In DNA, the CDR3 is TGTGCCAGCAGCTCCGGGACAGGGAACGGTGAGCAGTTCTTC. Translation gives CASSSGTGNGEQFF. This rearrangement joins TRBV7-2 to TRBJ2-1, with TRBD1 matching 9 bases. CDR1 is SGHTA and CDR2 is FQGNSA in the germline V gene. J gave up 9 bases and V 4 bases, and 7 bases lay outside the gene matches. There are 14 residues in the CDR3. Full variable domain (outside the CDR3, taken from reference TRBV7-2 and TRBJ2-1): GAGVSQSPSNKVTEKGKDVELRCDPISGHTALYWYRQSLGQGLEFLIYFQGNSAPDKSGLPSDRFSAERTGGSVSTLTIQRTQQEDSAVYLCASSSGTGNGEQFFGPGTRLTVL.

The chain couples TRBV7-9 to TRBJ2-1; TRBD2 agrees at 8 bases. The CDR3 has 11 residues. Unmatched junction bases numbered 4, after V lost 5 bases and J lost 13 bases. Per the germline V gene, CDR1 is SEHNR and CDR2 is FQNEAQ (reference sequence). The CDR3 sequence is CASSRSGAQFF. The CDR3 DNA follows: TGTGCCAGCAGCCGTAGCGGGGCTCAGTTCTTC.

The chain couples TRBV2 to TRBJ2-7; 7 nucleotides match TRBD1. This CDR3 comprises 13 residues. Losses at the gene ends were 7 bases for V and 2 bases for J; bases not matched to a gene: 5. In germline, CDR1 is SNHLY, CDR2 FYNNEI. The CDR3 DNA follows: TGTGCCAGCAACGGGGACAGTCCCTACGAGCAGTACTTC. Amino acids: CASNGDSPYEQYF.